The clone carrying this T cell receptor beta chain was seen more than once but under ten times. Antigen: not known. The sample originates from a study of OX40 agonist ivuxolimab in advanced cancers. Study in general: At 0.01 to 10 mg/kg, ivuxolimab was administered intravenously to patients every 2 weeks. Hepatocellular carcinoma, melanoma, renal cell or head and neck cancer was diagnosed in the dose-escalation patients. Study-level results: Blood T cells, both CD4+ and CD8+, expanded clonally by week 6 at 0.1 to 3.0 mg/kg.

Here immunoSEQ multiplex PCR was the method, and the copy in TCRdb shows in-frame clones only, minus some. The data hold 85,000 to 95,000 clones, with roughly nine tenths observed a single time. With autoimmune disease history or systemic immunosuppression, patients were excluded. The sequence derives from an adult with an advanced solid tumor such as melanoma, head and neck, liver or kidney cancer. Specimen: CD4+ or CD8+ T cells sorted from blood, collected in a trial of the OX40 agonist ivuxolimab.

The CDR3 is CASLPRGGGQGMASITYEQYF. The DNA for the CDR3 is TGTGCCTCGCTGCCTCGTGGGGGAGGACAGGGAATGGCATCCATTACCTACGAGCAGTACTTC. This chain connects TRBV30 to TRBJ2-7; 8 bases align to TRBD1. Germline loops: CDR1 GTSNPN, CDR2 SVGIG (reference sequence). The CDR3 runs to 21 residues. The J segment lost 2 bases and the V segment lost 7 bases, leaving 31 bases of the junction unmatched.